The rows below give T cell receptor beta chains drawn from one sample of a study of CD4 T cells in relation to SARS-CoV-2 and coronaviruses. Assay used: immunoSEQ multiplex PCR; TCRdb lists only in-frame clones, some missing. The table includes tens of thousands of clones, over 75% detected once. No antigen has been assigned to these receptors. The sample taken for sequencing was naive CD4+ T cells from PBMCs, cultured in vitro. The receptor source for this set is an adult with COVID-19. CDR3s include the opening cysteine and the closing phenylalanine or tryptophan. The D gene is left open where the match is weak. Only part of the rows carry a size: once, few, many, or a class if the clone is expanded.

D	size	V	J	CDR3	DNA
TRBD2	.	TRBV7-8	TRBJ2-1	CASSPWGAGVSGEQFF	TGTGCCAGCAGCCCCTGGGGAGCGGGAGTTTCAGGTGAGCAGTTCTTC
TRBD1	.	TRBV5-1	TRBJ2-4	CASSNWGGQGNIQYF	TGCGCCAGCAGCAATTGGGGGGGACAGGGGAACATTCAGTACTTC
.	.	TRBV4-2	TRBJ2-1	CASSQDRTTHNEQFF	TGTGCCAGCAGCCAAGATCGGACTACTCACAATGAGCAGTTCTTC
TRBD2	.	TRBV15	TRBJ2-1	CATSSGSSYNEQFF	TGTGCCACCTCAAGCGGGAGCTCCTACAATGAGCAGTTCTTC
.	.	TRBV10-3	TRBJ2-7	CAINSGTSYEQYF	TGTGCCATCAATTCGGGCACTTCCTACGAGCAGTACTTC
TRBD2	.	TRBV6-5	TRBJ2-1	CASSPGLAGTNEQFF	TGTGCCAGCAGCCCCGGACTAGCGGGGACCAATGAGCAGTTCTTC
.	.	TRBV18	TRBJ2-7	CASSPRAASYEQYF	TGTGCCAGCTCACCACGGGCGGCCTCCTACGAGCAGTACTTC
.	.	TRBV4-1	TRBJ1-4	CASSQIGGTNEKLFF	TGCGCCAGCAGCCAAATCGGCGGGACTAATGAAAAACTGTTTTTT
.	.	TRBV28	TRBJ2-5	CASRTATARARAETQYF	TGTGCCAGCAGGACCGCAACGGCAAGAGCCCGAGCAGAGACCCAGTACTTC
TRBD2	once	TRBV18	TRBJ2-5	CASSPEAAGSETQYF	TGTGCCAGCTCACCGGAGGCAGCGGGAAGTGAGACCCAGTACTTC
.	.	TRBV6-5	TRBJ1-1	CASSPDGEAVTEAFF	TGTGCCAGCAGCCCCGATGGCGAGGCGGTCACTGAAGCTTTCTTT
.	.	TRBV2	TRBJ2-7	CASSGQDLGAYEQYF	TGTGCCAGCAGTGGACAGGACTTAGGGGCCTACGAGCAGTACTTC
.	.	TRBV7-2	TRBJ2-5	CASSRPTQETQYF	TGTGCCAGCAGCCGGCCCACCCAAGAGACCCAGTACTTC
TRBD2	.	TRBV18	TRBJ2-1	CASSPSGIAYNEQFF	TGTGCCAGCTCCCCTAGCGGAATTGCCTACAATGAGCAGTTCTTC
TRBD1	.	TRBV30	TRBJ1-2	CAWTGTGALYGYTF	TGTGCCTGGACCGGGACAGGGGCCCTCTATGGCTACACCTTC
.	.	TRBV6-1	TRBJ2-3	CASSEFPGSGSDTQYF	TGTGCCAGCAGTGAATTCCCGGGCTCGGGATCAGATACGCAGTATTTT
TRBD2	.	TRBV3-1/TRBV3-2	TRBJ2-5	CASSQGTSVTQYF	TGTGCCAGCAGCCAAGGGACTAGCGTGACCCAGTACTTC
TRBD2	.	TRBV2	TRBJ2-7	CASRLLAGGWEEQYF	TGTGCCAGCAGACTACTAGCGGGAGGGTGGGAGGAGCAGTACTTC
TRBD1	.	TRBV7-2	TRBJ2-7	CASSGRDRPYEQYF	TGTGCCAGCAGCGGCCGGGACAGGCCCTACGAGCAGTACTTC
TRBD1	.	TRBV6-5	TRBJ1-2	CASSYSSAGQNYGYTF	TGTGCCAGCAGTTACTCGTCGGCGGGACAGAACTATGGCTACACCTTC
.	.	TRBV2	TRBJ2-5	CASSPGLGETQYF	TGTGCCAGCAGTCCCGGGCTGGGAGAGACCCAGTACTTC
.	.	TRBV7-9	TRBJ2-7	CASSRLTGTAPHEQYF	TGTGCCAGCAGCCGATTGACCGGGACGGCGCCCCACGAGCAGTACTTC
.	few	TRBV7-9	TRBJ2-2	CASSLNAGPGELFF	TGTGCCAGCAGCTTAAACGCAGGGCCCGGGGAGCTGTTTTTT
.	.	TRBV5-4	TRBJ1-4	CASRSYSDCALNEKLFF	TGTGCCAGCAGAAGTTACAGCGACTGCGCCCTTAATGAAAAACTGTTTTTT
.	.	TRBV5-1	TRBJ2-1	CASSQFPVGSYNEQFF	TGCGCCAGCAGCCAATTTCCGGTTGGCTCCTACAATGAGCAGTTCTTC
TRBD2	.	TRBV7-8	TRBJ2-5	CASSLRLAGPETQYF	TGTGCCAGCAGCTTAAGACTAGCGGGGCCAGAGACCCAGTACTTC
TRBD1	.	TRBV7-9	TRBJ2-7	CASSFDRGIYEQYF	TGTGCCAGCAGCTTCGACAGGGGGATTTACGAGCAGTACTTC
.	.	TRBV6-2/TRBV6-3	TRBJ1-1	CASSYVNTEAFF	TGTGCCAGCAGTTACGTGAACACTGAAGCTTTCTTT
.	.	TRBV7-3	TRBJ2-1	CASSLMGGGLDNEQFF	TGTGCCAGCAGCTTAATGGGAGGTGGACTGGACAATGAGCAGTTCTTC
TRBD2	.	TRBV2	TRBJ2-3	CASSRASGRWKGTDTQYF	TGTGCCAGCTCTAGGGCTAGCGGGAGATGGAAGGGCACAGATACGCAGTATTTT
.	.	TRBV4-2	TRBJ2-5	CASSQEGGTLRTQYF	TGTGCCAGCAGCCAAGAGGGCGGGACCCTTAGGACCCAGTACTTC
.	.	TRBV7-8	TRBJ2-5	CASRLRFQETQYF	TGTGCCAGCAGACTGAGGTTTCAAGAGACCCAGTACTTC
.	once	TRBV18	TRBJ2-3	CASSLDRREGTQYF	TGTGCCAGCTCACTGGACAGGAGGGAAGGTACGCAGTATTTT
TRBD2	.	TRBV2	TRBJ2-3	CASRRRLAGEDTQYF	TGTGCCAGCAGGCGGCGCCTAGCGGGAGAGGATACGCAGTATTTT
.	few	TRBV14	TRBJ1-6	CASSQDWAYNSPLHF	TGTGCCAGCAGCCAAGATTGGGCATATAATTCACCCCTCCACTTT
.	.	TRBV21-1	TRBJ2-3	CASSTPPGLAATSTDTQYF	TGTGCCAGCAGCACCCCACCGGGACTAGCGGCCACCAGCACAGATACGCAGTATTTT
.	.	TRBV2	TRBJ2-5	CASSEGAEETQYF	TGTGCCAGCAGTGAAGGGGCGGAGGAGACCCAGTACTTC
TRBD2	.	TRBV18	TRBJ2-7	CASSQLLAGGQNEQYF	TGTGCCAGCTCACAACTACTAGCGGGAGGCCAGAACGAGCAGTACTTC
.	.	TRBV12-3/TRBV12-4	TRBJ1-3	CASSFYSGNTIYF	TGTGCCAGCAGTTTTTACTCTGGAAACACCATATATTTT
.	.	TRBV5-1	TRBJ2-5	CASSLGQEETQYF	TGCGCCAGCAGCTTGGGGCAGGAAGAGACCCAGTACTTC
TRBD1	.	TRBV30	TRBJ2-1	CAWGEGPGQIYNEQFF	TGTGCCTGGGGGGAAGGTCCGGGACAGATTTACAATGAGCAGTTCTTC
.	.	TRBV28	TRBJ2-2	CASRRVGNTGELFF	TGTGCCAGCAGGCGGGTGGGGAACACCGGGGAGCTGTTTTTT
TRBD2	.	TRBV6-1	TRBJ2-1	CASSESLGLAGDPFF	TGTGCCAGCAGTGAATCCTTGGGACTAGCGGGAGATCCGTTCTTC
.	.	TRBV7-9	TRBJ2-5	CASSYGGAQETQYF	TGTGCCAGCAGCTACGGAGGGGCCCAAGAGACCCAGTACTTC
.	few	TRBV14	TRBJ2-7	CASSQSSGTPNF	TGTGCCAGCAGCCAATCCTCCGGGACACCGAACTTC
TRBD2	.	TRBV7-3	TRBJ2-2	CASSPRTSGGINTGELFF	TGTGCCAGCAGCCCGCGGACTAGCGGGGGAATTAACACCGGGGAGCTGTTTTTT
.	.	TRBV6-6	TRBJ1-6	CASSPQGWGQPSSYNSPLHF	TGTGCCAGCAGTCCCCAGGGTTGGGGGCAACCGAGCTCCTATAATTCACCCCTCCACTTT
TRBD2	.	TRBV3-1/TRBV3-2	TRBJ2-3	CASSLRLAGGPGTDTQYF	TGTGCCAGCAGCCTCCGACTAGCGGGAGGGCCCGGTACAGATACGCAGTATTTT
.	once	TRBV12-3/TRBV12-4	TRBJ2-5	CASSPASKETQYF	TGTGCCAGCAGTCCGGCTAGCAAGGAGACCCAGTACTTC
TRBD2	.	TRBV3-1/TRBV3-2	TRBJ2-5	CASSQVSLAELQETQYF	TGTGCCAGCAGCCAAGTCTCTCTAGCGGAGCTCCAAGAGACCCAGTACTTC
TRBD2	few	TRBV4-3	TRBJ2-1	CASSRGLAVSNEQFF	TGCGCCAGCAGCCGAGGACTAGCGGTAAGCAATGAGCAGTTCTTC
TRBD2	.	TRBV6-5	TRBJ2-3	CASSLAGGPDTQYF	TGTGCCAGCAGTCTAGCGGGAGGGCCTGATACGCAGTATTTT